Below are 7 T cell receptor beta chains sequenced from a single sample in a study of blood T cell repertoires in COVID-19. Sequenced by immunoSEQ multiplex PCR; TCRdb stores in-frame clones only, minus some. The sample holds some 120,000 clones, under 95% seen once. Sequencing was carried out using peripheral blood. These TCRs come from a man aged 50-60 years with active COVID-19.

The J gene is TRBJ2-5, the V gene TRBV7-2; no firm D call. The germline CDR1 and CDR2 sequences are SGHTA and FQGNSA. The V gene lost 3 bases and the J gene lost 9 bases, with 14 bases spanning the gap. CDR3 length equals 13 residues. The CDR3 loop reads CASSFGPQPPQYF. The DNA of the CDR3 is TGTGCCAGCAGCTTCGGTCCCCAACCGCCCCAGTACTTC.

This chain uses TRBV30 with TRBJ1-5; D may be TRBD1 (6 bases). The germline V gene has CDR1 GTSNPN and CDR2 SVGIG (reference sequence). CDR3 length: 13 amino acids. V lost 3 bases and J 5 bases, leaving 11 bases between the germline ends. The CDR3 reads CAWREQGDQPQHF. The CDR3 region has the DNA TGTGCCTGGAGGGAACAGGGCGATCAGCCCCAGCATTTT.

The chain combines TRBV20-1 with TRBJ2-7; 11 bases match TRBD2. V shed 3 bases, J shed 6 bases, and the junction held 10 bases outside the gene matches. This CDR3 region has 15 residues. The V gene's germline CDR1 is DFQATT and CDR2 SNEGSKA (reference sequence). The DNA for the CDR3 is TGCAGTGCTAGTTTGGCTAGCGGGGGGTCCACCGAGCAGTACTTC. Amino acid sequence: CSASLASGGSTEQYF.

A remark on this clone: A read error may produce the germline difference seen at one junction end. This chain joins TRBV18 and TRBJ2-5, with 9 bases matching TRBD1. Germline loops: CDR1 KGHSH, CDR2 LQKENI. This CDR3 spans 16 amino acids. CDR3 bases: TGTGCCAGCTCCCTCCGGGACAGGGAAGTTCAAGCGACCCAGTACTTC. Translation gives CASSLRDREVQATQYF.

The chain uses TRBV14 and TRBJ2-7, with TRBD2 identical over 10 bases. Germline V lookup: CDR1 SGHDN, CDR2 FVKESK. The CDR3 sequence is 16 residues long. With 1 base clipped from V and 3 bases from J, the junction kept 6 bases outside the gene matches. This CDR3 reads CASSQGPTSGDYEQYF. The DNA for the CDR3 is TGTGCCAGCAGCCAAGGTCCCACTAGCGGGGACTACGAGCAGTACTTC.

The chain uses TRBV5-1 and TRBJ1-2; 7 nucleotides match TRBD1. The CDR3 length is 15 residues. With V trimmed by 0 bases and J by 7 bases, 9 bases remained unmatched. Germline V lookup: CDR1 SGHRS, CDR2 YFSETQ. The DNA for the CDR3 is TGCGCCAGCAGCTTGGGCGGAAACAGGGGTTTTGGCTACACCTTC. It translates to CASSLGGNRGFGYTF.

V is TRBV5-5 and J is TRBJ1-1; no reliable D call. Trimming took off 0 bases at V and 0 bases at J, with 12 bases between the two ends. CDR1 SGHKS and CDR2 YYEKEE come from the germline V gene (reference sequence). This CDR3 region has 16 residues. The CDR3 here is CASSLAHSGLNTEAFF. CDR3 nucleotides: TGTGCCAGCAGCTTGGCTCACTCGGGGTTGAACACTGAAGCTTTCTTT.